A single sample gave rise to the 4 T cell receptor beta chains below, sequenced in a study of blood T cell repertoires in COVID-19. Assay: immunoSEQ multiplex PCR; the TCRdb copy retains only in-frame clones and omits some. The sample yields about 340,000 clones, 80% to 90% seen once. The sample taken for sequencing was peripheral blood. Every receptor here comes from a man aged 25 to 45 with active or convalescent COVID-19.

This clone showed up just a few times. The rearrangement uses TRBV28 and TRBJ1-2; 7 bases align to TRBD1. The V gene's germline CDR1 is MDHEN and CDR2 SYDVKM. The CDR3 contains 13 residues. V shed 9 bases, J shed 4 bases, and the junction held 8 bases outside the gene matches. The CDR3 spells CASSQGVVYGYTF. The CDR3 DNA is TGTGCCAGTTCCCAGGGGGTGGTCTATGGCTACACCTTC.

The genes are TRBV28 and TRBJ1-1; possible D gene TRBD1, 6 bases. V was cut by 6 bases and J by 4 bases, with 12 bases left in between. This CDR3 has 13 residues. Per germline, CDR1 MDHEN and CDR2 SYDVKM. This CDR3 is CASSSTGATEAFF. CDR3 coding DNA: TGTGCCAGCAGCTCGACAGGAGCCACTGAAGCTTTCTTT.

This chain joins TRBV7-2 and TRBJ2-3; the match to TRBD2 covers 7 bases. Germline assignment: CDR1 SGHTA and CDR2 FQGNSA. The V and J ends lost 8 bases and 0 bases, in that order; junction bases with no gene match: 11. This CDR3 has 16 amino acids. CDR3 sequence: CASRPPRRGSTDTQYF. CDR3 DNA sequence: TGTGCCAGCCGACCCCCGCGGCGGGGGAGCACAGATACGCAGTATTTT.

The chain has TRBV9 and TRBJ1-2, with D possibly being TRBD1 (6 bases). The germline gives CDR1 SGDLS, CDR2 YYNGEE. This CDR3 contains 14 residues. Trimming cost V 3 bases and J 8 bases, with 17 bases left between them. CDR3 DNA sequence: TGTGCCAGCAGCGAGAAGGGGGAAGGAGAGGGCTACACCTTC. As protein: CASSEKGEGEGYTF.